The sequence of this T cell receptor (beta chain) was determined in a study of T cell clones after liver transplantation. Across the study: TCRbeta sequencing after a pre-transplant mixed lymphocyte reaction identified graft-donor-reactive clones, later tracked in post-transplant blood. Until 12-24 months post-transplant, subjects got standard immunosuppression and no induction. Tolerant meant at least one year fully off immunosuppression without liver enzymes above twice normal.

Here immunoSEQ multiplex PCR was the method, and the copy in TCRdb shows in-frame clones only, minus some. This sample has approximately 6,400 clones, with 60% to 80% found just once. Comment on this clone: As yet, its antigen is unknown.

Study results and limitations: Post-transplant time points were not standardized, so conclusions are preliminary.

The sample here was CD8+ T cells from blood, taken roughly 3.5 years after liver transplant. This TCR was sampled from a human patient who received a liver transplant. Part of the T cells may come from the graft donor.

CDR3 loop: CASSLTSGNEQFF. CDR3 DNA sequence: TGCGCCAGCAGCCTTACTAGTGGGAATGAGCAGTTCTTC. This chain joins TRBV4-3 and TRBJ2-1; tentatively, D is TRBD2 (5 bases). CDR3 length equals 13 residues. V lost 4 bases, J lost 7 bases, and 11 bases lay in between. Germline values: CDR1 LGHNA, CDR2 YSLEER.